Reported below is one TCR beta chain. The sampling schedule covered blood at baseline, cycle 4 day 1, and cycle 7 day 1. V was pared by 0 bases and J by 3 bases, with 6 bases between. Germline-derived CDR1 and CDR2 are MNHNS and SASEGT. There are 13 residues in the CDR3. Produced via immunoSEQ multiplex PCR; TCRdb's table is partial and in-frame only. The profile covers some 16,000 clones, with 75% to 85% appearing a single time and 9.5% to 15% taken by the ten largest. This entry comes from a study of OX40 agonist ivuxolimab in advanced cancers. The chain employs TRBV6-1 and TRBJ2-7, with D maybe TRBD1 (5 bases). Specimen: CD4+ or CD8+ T cells sorted from blood, collected in a trial of the OX40 agonist ivuxolimab. The TCR was taken from an adult with an advanced solid tumor such as melanoma, head and neck, liver or kidney cancer. In nucleotides, the CDR3 is TGTGCCAGCAGTGAAGCAGACAGCTACGAGCAGTACTTC. Translation: CASSEADSYEQYF.